The 13 T cell receptor beta chains presented below share a single source sample, sequenced in a study of blood T cell repertoires in COVID-19. The assay was immunoSEQ multiplex PCR, and TCRdb's table has in-frame clones only and misses some. There are nearly 200,000 clones in the sample; 84% occur only once, and 4.5% to 6% lies in the top ten. Sequencing input: peripheral blood. All receptors derive from a woman aged 65 to 85 with active or convalescent COVID-19.

The chain carries TRBV3-1 (or the pseudogene TRBV3-2) and TRBJ2-3; 16 nucleotides match TRBD2. The CDR3 totals 17 residues. Germline V CDR1 and CDR2: LGHDT, YNNKEL (reference sequence). V lost 4 bases to trimming and J lost 7 bases; unmatched junction nucleotides: 8. The CDR3 is CASSPLGLAGGPHTQYF. The CDR3 bases are TGTGCCAGCAGCCCCCTGGGACTAGCGGGAGGGCCGCATACGCAGTATTTT.

CDR3 in amino acids: CASSLSGETQYF. In DNA form, the CDR3 reads TGTGCCAGCAGCCTCTCAGGGGAGACCCAGTACTTC. V gene TRBV7-6 combines with J gene TRBJ2-5; the D gene is possibly TRBD1 (5 bases). CDR1 and CDR2 (germline): SGHVS, FNYEAQ. Trimming pared 5 bases from V and 5 bases from J, leaving 9 bases between. The CDR3 loop spans 12 amino acids. Based on the CDR3 plus reference TRBV7-6 and TRBJ2-5, the full variable domain is GAGVSQSPRYKVTKRGQDVALRCDPISGHVSLYWYRQALGQGPEFLTYFNYEAQQDKSGLPNDRFSAERPEGSISTLTIQRTEQRDSAMYRCASSLSGETQYFGPGTRLLVL.

The chain carries TRBV18 and TRBJ2-1, with no clear D. Germline CDR1 KGHSH, CDR2 LQKENI. Trimming pared 3 bases from V and 3 bases from J, leaving 12 bases between. The CDR3 runs 15 residues. The CDR3 is CASSPRRGGYNEQFF. The CDR3 DNA sequence: TGTGCCAGCTCACCGCGTCGAGGCGGCTACAATGAGCAGTTCTTC.

The chain uses TRBV2 and TRBJ1-5; 7 bases map to TRBD1. Trimming cost V 7 bases and J 0 bases; bases outside gene matches: 6. CDR1 is SNHLY, CDR2 FYNNEI, per germline. There are 15 residues in the CDR3. This CDR3 is CASKRQGHSNQPQHF. CDR3 nucleotide sequence: TGTGCCAGCAAACGACAGGGACATAGCAATCAGCCCCAGCATTTT.

The CDR3 region has the DNA TGCGCCAGCAGTGAGTACGACATACCTAACTATGGCTACACCTTC. Translated: CASSEYDIPNYGYTF. The J gene is TRBJ1-2, the V gene TRBV10-1; D is ambiguous. The CDR3 is 15 amino acids. V was clipped by 1 base and J by 0 bases, with 9 bases between them. Germline V CDR1 and CDR2: WNHNN, SYGVQD (reference sequence).

The chain couples TRBV6-2 or TRBV6-3 to TRBJ2-1; D perhaps matches TRBD2 (7 bases). There are 18 residues in the CDR3. Looked up from germline, CDR1 is MNHEY and CDR2 is SVGEGT. V was trimmed by 5 bases and J by 4 bases, leaving 24 bases between them. CDR3 DNA sequence: TGTGCCAGCAGTCCCGGATGGGGGGCGGGAGTTAGATACAATGAGCAGTTCTTC. Encoded protein: CASSPGWGAGVRYNEQFF.

This clone was detected only once. J is TRBJ2-5 and V is TRBV7-2, with unresolved D. The CDR3 is made up of 15 amino acids. V lost 0 bases, J lost 4 bases, and 12 bases lay in between. The V gene's germline CDR1 is SGHTA and CDR2 FQGNSA. As DNA, the CDR3 is TGTGCCAGCAGCTTAGCTAGAGGTAGAATAGAGACCCAGTACTTC. Amino acids: CASSLARGRIETQYF.

This sequence joins TRBV9 and TRBJ1-2; TRBD1 aligns across 7 bases. Germline V gene sequence: CDR1 SGDLS, CDR2 YYNGEE. V dropped 3 bases and J dropped 6; count of bases not matched to a gene: 11. This CDR3 spans 15 amino acids. The CDR3 nucleotides are TGTGCCAGCAGCGCTCGACAGGGCGGCAATGATGGCTACACCTTC. This translates into CASSARQGGNDGYTF.

The chain has TRBV7-7 and TRBJ2-2, with 7 bases identical to TRBD2. CDR1 is SSHAT, CDR2 FNYEAQ, per germline (reference sequence). Germline trimming cut 5 bases from V and 6 bases from J; bases unmatched to any gene: 3. CDR3 size: 13 residues. DNA for the CDR3: TGTGCCAGCAGCCGGACTAGGGCCGGGGAGCTGTTTTTT. It yields the protein CASSRTRAGELFF. The full variable domain, with the rest looked up from reference TRBV7-7 and TRBJ2-2, is GAGVSQSPRYKVTKRGQDVTLRCDPISSHATLYWYQQALGQGPEFLTYFNYEAQPDKSGLPSDRFSAERPEGSISTLTIQRTEQRDSAMYRCASSRTRAGELFFGEGSRLTVL.

V and J are TRBV7-9 and TRBJ2-1; D gene uncertain. Germline V gene lookup returns CDR1 SEHNR and CDR2 FQNEAQ (reference sequence). Trimming shortened V by 4 bases and J by 0 bases, and 4 bases separated the two germline ends. The CDR3 consists of 13 residues. The chain's CDR3 is CASSSSSYNEQFF. The CDR3, as DNA: TGTGCCAGCAGCTCCTCCTCCTACAATGAGCAGTTCTTC.

This chain uses TRBV5-5 with TRBJ2-7, with 7 bases matching TRBD1. The CDR3 runs to 15 residues. Trimming removed 4 bases from V and 5 bases from J; junction bases left unmatched: 12. Looked up from germline, CDR1 is SGHKS and CDR2 is YYEKEE (reference sequence). The CDR3 region has the DNA TGTGCCAGCAGCCTAAGGGGACAGCAAAAGGACGAGCAGTACTTC. Translating it yields CASSLRGQQKDEQYF.

The V and J genes are TRBV6-6 and TRBJ2-5, with TRBD2 identical over 10 bases. This CDR3 region has 14 residues. The germline V gene has CDR1 MNHNY and CDR2 SVGAGI (reference sequence). V dropped 5 bases and J dropped 5; count of bases not matched to a gene: 5. The CDR3: CASSPSGRVETQYF. The CDR3 DNA is TGTGCCAGCAGTCCTAGCGGGAGAGTCGAGACCCAGTACTTC.

The chain joins TRBV18 to TRBJ1-1; 10 nucleotides align to TRBD1. Germline CDR1 KGHSH, CDR2 LQKENI. The junction had 3 bases not matched to a gene; V was cut back by 5 bases and J by 0 bases. The CDR3 extends over 15 amino acids. The CDR3: CASSGQGVMNTEAFF. CDR3 DNA: TGTGCCAGCTCAGGACAGGGGGTAATGAACACTGAAGCTTTCTTT. Variable domain in full (rest from reference TRBV18 and TRBJ1-1): NAGVMQNPRHLVRRRGQEARLRCSPMKGHSHVYWYRQLPEEGLKFMVYLQKENIIDESGMPKERFSAEFPKEGPSILRIQQVVRGDSAAYFCASSGQGVMNTEAFFGQGTRLTVV.